A selection of T cell receptor beta chains follows, all from one sample in a study of beta chain features in type 1 diabetes. Assay: immunoSEQ multiplex PCR; the TCRdb copy retains only in-frame clones and omits some. The sample lists approximately 170,000 clones; 7% to 9% were seen once. Sample: central memory CD4+ T cells from blood. The receptors stem from a man between 18 and 29 years old with type 1 diabetes. The CDR3 runs from the conserved cysteine through the conserved F or W. The order of the fields is D gene, J gene, CDR3 length, V gene, clone size, CDR3 protein, CDR3 DNA. The D gene is left open where the match is weak. The size entry is marked missing in some rows and otherwise reads once, few, many or a size class.

.,TRBJ1-2,14,TRBV15,.,CATSRNRVNLGYTF,TGTGCCACCAGCAGAAACAGGGTAAACCTTGGCTACACCTTC
.,TRBJ2-5,14,TRBV5-6,.,CASSLRGGQETQYF,TGTGCCAGCAGCTTGAGGGGGGGCCAAGAGACCCAGTACTTC
TRBD1,TRBJ1-5,13,TRBV28,.,CASGGTDNQPQHF,TGTGCCAGCGGGGGGACAGACAATCAGCCCCAGCATTTT
.,TRBJ2-7,14,TRBV15,few,CATSRGGGADEQYF,TGTGCCACCAGCAGAGGTGGCGGGGCCGACGAGCAGTACTTC
TRBD1,TRBJ1-2,17,TRBV19,few,CASSYSRTGTASMRYTF,TGTGCCAGTTCTTACTCTAGGACAGGAACGGCCTCGATGCGCTACACCTTC
.,TRBJ2-7,15,TRBV2,.,CASSEGLRGYHHQYF,TGTGCCAGCAGTGAGGGACTGCGCGGCTACCACCACCAGTACTTC
.,TRBJ1-1,14,TRBV6-6,.,CASKVEGIYTEAFF,TGTGCCAGCAAAGTGGAGGGGATCTACACTGAAGCTTTCTTT
TRBD2,TRBJ2-7,18,TRBV7-2,few,CASSPRAQAVAGSYEQYF,TGTGCCAGCAGCCCGCGAGCCCAGGCGGTAGCGGGGTCCTACGAGCAGTACTTC
.,TRBJ2-5,12,TRBV4-2,few,CASSYSQETQYF,TGTGCCAGCAGTTACTCGCAAGAGACCCAGTACTTC
TRBD2,TRBJ2-7,13,TRBV25-1,few,CASSDGTRGGQYF,TGTGCCAGCAGTGATGGTACCCGCGGGGGGCAGTACTTC
TRBD1,TRBJ2-3,14,TRBV27,.,CASRRTGDYVTQYF,TGTGCCAGCAGGCGGACAGGGGATTACGTTACGCAGTATTTT
TRBD1,TRBJ1-5,14,TRBV19,.,CASSTTGGHQPQHF,TGTGCCAGTAGCACGACAGGGGGCCATCAGCCCCAGCATTTT
TRBD2,TRBJ2-1,17,TRBV9,.,CASSVGSGRTTYNEQFF,TGTGCCAGCAGCGTAGGTAGCGGGAGAACAACCTACAATGAGCAGTTCTTC
TRBD1,TRBJ2-7,13,TRBV6-4,few,CASSRDRGYEQYF,TGTGCCAGCAGCCGGGACAGGGGCTACGAGCAGTACTTC
TRBD2,TRBJ2-7,15,TRBV7-2,.,CASSPPSGRANEQYF,TGTGCCAGCAGCCCTCCTAGCGGGAGGGCCAACGAGCAGTACTTC
.,TRBJ2-7,14,TRBV5-6,many,CASSPSVSSYEQYF,TGTGCCAGCAGCCCTAGCGTGAGCTCCTACGAGCAGTACTTC
TRBD2,TRBJ2-3,19,TRBV5-4,.,CASSPGGLAGGAQKDTQYF,TGTGCCAGCAGCCCCGGGGGACTAGCGGGGGGGGCACAAAAAGATACGCAGTATTTT
.,TRBJ2-3,14,TRBV7-2,few,CASSLDTSTDTQYF,TGTGCCAGCAGCTTAGACACGTCCACAGATACGCAGTATTTT
.,TRBJ1-1,12,TRBV29-1,few,CSVVGFSTEAFF,TGCAGCGTTGTCGGGTTTTCGACTGAAGCTTTCTTT
TRBD1,TRBJ1-2,15,TRBV7-9,.,CASSLSGGRRAGYTF,TGTGCCAGCAGCTTATCAGGGGGGCGACGCGCGGGCTACACCTTC
.,TRBJ2-7,14,TRBV5-5,.,CASSPGTSSYEQYF,TGTGCCAGCAGTCCCGGGACTTCTTCCTACGAGCAGTACTTC
TRBD2,TRBJ2-1,15,TRBV2,few,CASSELADASHEQFF,TGTGCCAGCAGTGAACTAGCGGACGCGTCACATGAGCAGTTCTTC
TRBD1,TRBJ1-1,14,TRBV7-2,.,CASSLTGFGTEAFF,TGTGCCAGCAGCTTGACAGGGTTTGGCACTGAAGCTTTCTTT
.,TRBJ2-7,16,TRBV11-2,.,CASSSLRLSSDYEQYF,TGTGCCAGCAGCTCCCTGCGACTCTCTTCTGACTACGAGCAGTACTTC